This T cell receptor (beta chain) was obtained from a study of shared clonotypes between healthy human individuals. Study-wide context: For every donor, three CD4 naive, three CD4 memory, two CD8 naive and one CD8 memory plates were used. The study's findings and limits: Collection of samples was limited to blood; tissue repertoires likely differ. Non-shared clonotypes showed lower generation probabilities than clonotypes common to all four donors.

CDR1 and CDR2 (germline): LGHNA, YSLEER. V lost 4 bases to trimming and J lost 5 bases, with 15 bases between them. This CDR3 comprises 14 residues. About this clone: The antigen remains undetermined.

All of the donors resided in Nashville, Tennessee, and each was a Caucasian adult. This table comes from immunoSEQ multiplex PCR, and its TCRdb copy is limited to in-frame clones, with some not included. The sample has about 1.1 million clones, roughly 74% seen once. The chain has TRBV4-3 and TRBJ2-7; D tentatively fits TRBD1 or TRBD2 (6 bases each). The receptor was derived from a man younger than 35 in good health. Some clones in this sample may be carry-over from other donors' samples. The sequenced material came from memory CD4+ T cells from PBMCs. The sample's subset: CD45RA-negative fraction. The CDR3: CASSPRGRQDEQYF. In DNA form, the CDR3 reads TGCGCCAGCAGCCCCCGGGGGCGACAGGACGAGCAGTACTTC.